Following are 23 T cell receptor beta chains from one sample sequenced in a study of T cell responses to AZD1222 COVID-19 vaccine. Sequenced by immunoSEQ multiplex PCR; TCRdb stores in-frame clones only, minus some. The sample lists about 110,000 clones, about 87% occurring once. Sequences were derived from peripheral blood, sampled 28 days after the second AZD1222 dose. The receptors here all came from an adult who received the AZD1222 COVID-19 vaccine.

This chain links TRBV3-1 (or the pseudogene TRBV3-2) with TRBJ1-3; unclear D gene. Germline V lookup: CDR1 LGHDT, CDR2 YNNKEL (reference sequence). The V end lost 0 bases, the J end lost 0 bases, and 6 bases lay between the germline ends. This CDR3 is 15 amino acids long. CDR3 residues: CASSQDPASGNTIYF. The CDR3 coding sequence is TGTGCCAGCAGCCAAGATCCGGCCTCTGGAAACACCATATATTTT.

There are a few counts of this clone. This chain links TRBV6-5 with TRBJ2-7; 7 bases fit TRBD1. Germline CDR1 reads MNHEY; CDR2 reads SVGAGI. The junction had 10 bases not matched to a gene; V was cut back by 5 bases and J by 6 bases. There are 14 residues in the CDR3. In DNA, the CDR3 is TGTGCCAGCAGTACCACAGGGGTGACGGGCGAGCAGTACTTC. Its protein is CASSTTGVTGEQYF.

J is TRBJ2-7 and V is TRBV7-8; D unclear. V was shortened by 6 bases and J by 3 bases, with 6 bases between the two germline ends. The CDR3 spans 11 residues. Germline V gene data show CDR1 as SGHVS and CDR2 as FQNEAQ. The CDR3 DNA sequence: TGTGCCAGCAGAAGTAACTACGAGCAGTACTTC. It is translated as CASRSNYEQYF.

The rearrangement links TRBV15 to TRBJ1-1; D not certain. This CDR3 spans 15 amino acids. V was shortened by 1 base and J by 0 bases, with 9 bases between the two germline ends. Looked up from germline, CDR1 is LNHNV and CDR2 is YYDKDF (reference sequence). This CDR3 reads CATSRVPILNTEAFF. As DNA, the CDR3 is TGTGCCACCAGCAGAGTCCCCATTTTGAACACTGAAGCTTTCTTT.

The chain carries TRBV6-5 and TRBJ1-1; tentative D call: TRBD1 (5 bases). With 2 bases removed from V and 2 bases from J, the gap between germline ends came to 12 bases. This CDR3 region has 15 residues. Per the germline V gene, CDR1 is MNHEY and CDR2 is SVGAGI. CDR3 sequence reads: CASSYTMTANTEAFF. CDR3 DNA: TGTGCCAGCAGTTACACGATGACAGCCAACACTGAAGCTTTCTTT.

The chain couples TRBV19 to TRBJ2-3, with TRBD2 as a possible D gene (6 bases). The length of the CDR3 is 19 residues. CDR1 and CDR2 from the germline V gene are LNHDA and SQIVND (reference sequence). V was shortened by 3 bases and J by 1 base, with 23 bases between the two germline ends. The CDR3 loop is CASSIRVTTSRRGTDTQYF. In nucleotides, the CDR3 is TGTGCCAGTAGTATTCGCGTCACGACTAGTCGGAGAGGCACAGATACGCAGTATTTT.

The CDR3 region has the DNA TGCGCCAGCAGCGGGACTAGCAGTCACAGTGAGCAGTTCTTC. Amino acids: CASSGTSSHSEQFF. The J gene is TRBJ2-1, the V gene TRBV4-3, with 9 bases aligning to TRBD2. In germline, CDR1 is LGHNA, CDR2 YSLEER. Losses at the gene ends were 5 bases for V and 9 bases for J; bases not matched to a gene: 8. This CDR3 spans 14 amino acids.

The rearrangement links TRBV28 to TRBJ1-5; D is ambiguous. V was trimmed by 5 bases and J by 1 base, leaving 15 bases between them. In germline, CDR1 is MDHEN, CDR2 SYDVKM. This CDR3 is 16 amino acids long. The CDR3 DNA reads TGTGCCAGCAGTAATTTCCGGATCCCCAGCAATCAGCCCCAGCATTTT. This encodes CASSNFRIPSNQPQHF.

The chain has TRBV18 and TRBJ1-1; D ambiguous. Looked up from germline, CDR1 is KGHSH and CDR2 is LQKENI. CDR3 length: 12 amino acids. The ends were cut back, 2 bases at V and 1 base at J, with 2 bases in the middle. CDR3 region: CASSPRNTEAFF. CDR3 in DNA: TGTGCCAGCTCACCAAGGAACACTGAAGCTTTCTTT.

The chain is built from TRBV15 and TRBJ1-3; no reliable D call. The V gene lost 5 bases and the J gene lost 0 bases, with 14 bases spanning the gap. The CDR3 covers 16 residues. Germline V gives CDR1 LNHNV, CDR2 YYDKDF (reference sequence). CDR3 region: CATSASTPISGNTIYF. The DNA of the CDR3 is TGTGCCACCAGCGCCTCGACTCCTATCTCTGGAAACACCATATATTTT.

J is TRBJ1-2 and V is TRBV10-3; D is undetermined. CDR1 is ENHRY and CDR2 is SYGVKD in the germline V gene. The CDR3 sequence is 14 residues long. V lost 0 bases and J 2 bases, leaving 7 bases between the germline ends. The CDR3 DNA reads TGTGCCATCAGTGAGTCTTGGGTGAACTATGGCTACACCTTC. This gives the protein CAISESWVNYGYTF.

The rearrangement uses TRBV11-2 and TRBJ2-5, with D possibly TRBD2 on 7 matching bases. This CDR3 is 14 amino acids long. Germline V lookup: CDR1 SGHAT, CDR2 FQNNGV. The germline V and J ends were trimmed by 5 bases and 5 bases, with 15 bases remaining between them. In DNA, the CDR3 is TGTGCCAGCAGCCTAGGGGGGGGCGTGGAGACCCAGTACTTC. It translates to CASSLGGGVETQYF.

This chain connects TRBV3-1 (or the pseudogene TRBV3-2) to TRBJ2-7, with 12 bases identical to TRBD1. Germline lookup yields CDR1 LGHDT and CDR2 YNNKEL (reference sequence). CDR3 length: 17 amino acids. Germline trimming cut 1 base from V and 5 bases from J; bases unmatched to any gene: 9. The CDR3 reads CASSQGMSGTGGHEQYF. In DNA form, the CDR3 reads TGTGCCAGCAGCCAAGGAATGTCCGGGACAGGGGGCCACGAGCAGTACTTC.

The V gene is TRBV7-3, the J gene TRBJ2-5, with D unresolved. CDR3 length: 17 amino acids. V dropped 5 bases and J dropped 3 bases, with 22 bases sitting between them. Germline V gene sequence: CDR1 SGHTA, CDR2 FQGTGA. The CDR3 coding sequence is TGTGCCAGCAGCCCAAGTGGTTTATACACACGAAAAGAGACCCAGTACTTC. It codes for CASSPSGLYTRKETQYF. The whole variable domain, remainder taken from reference TRBV7-3 and TRBJ2-5, is GAGVSQTPSNKVTEKGKYVELRCDPISGHTALYWYRQSLGQGPEFLIYFQGTGAADDSGLPNDRFFAVRPEGSVSTLKIQRTERGDSAVYLCASSPSGLYTRKETQYFGPGTRLLVL.

This chain links TRBV24-1 with TRBJ2-1, with 11 nucleotides matching TRBD1. J gave up 0 bases and V 7 bases, and 7 bases lay outside the gene matches. Germline V gene data show CDR1 as KGHDR and CDR2 as SFDVKD. This CDR3 contains 17 residues. CDR3 in amino acids: CATSGTGGESSYNEQFF. In nucleotides, the CDR3 is TGTGCCACCAGCGGGACAGGGGGGGAAAGCTCCTACAATGAGCAGTTCTTC.

Only one count was recorded for this clone. The chain employs TRBV19 and TRBJ1-1, with 9 bases fitting TRBD1. V lost 10 bases, J lost 3 bases, and 6 bases stayed unmatched. Germline V gene data show CDR1 as LNHDA and CDR2 as SQIVND (reference sequence). CDR3 size: 13 residues. The CDR3 sequence is CATARDRDTEAFF. In nucleotides, the CDR3 is TGTGCCACTGCCAGGGACAGGGACACTGAAGCTTTCTTT.

This chain links TRBV6-1 with TRBJ2-7; no clear D gene. Trimming removed 2 bases from V and 5 bases from J, with 13 bases in between. This CDR3 comprises 14 residues. Germline CDR1 reads MNHNS; CDR2 reads SASEGT. The CDR3 sequence: CASSEWVSIDEQYF. The CDR3 DNA sequence: TGTGCCAGCAGTGAATGGGTCTCGATAGACGAGCAGTACTTC.

J is TRBJ1-2 and V is TRBV6-5; perhaps TRBD1 as D (5 bases). V lost 6 bases and J 4 bases, leaving 15 bases between the germline ends. The V gene's germline CDR1 is MNHEY and CDR2 SVGAGI. The length of the CDR3 is 14 residues. CDR3 sequence reads: CASSLLQAPYGYTF. The CDR3 coding sequence is TGTGCCAGCAGCCTACTACAGGCCCCCTATGGCTACACCTTC.

V gene TRBV6-2 or TRBV6-3 combines with J gene TRBJ2-7, with D possibly matching TRBD1 (5 bases). There are 13 residues in the CDR3. Germline CDR1 reads MNHEY; CDR2 reads SVGEGT. The germline V and J ends were trimmed by 4 bases and 1 base, with 8 bases remaining between them. CDR3 loop: CASSLGHSYEQYF. CDR3 coding DNA: TGTGCCAGCAGTTTAGGACATTCCTACGAGCAGTACTTC.

V usage is TRBV30 and J usage is TRBJ1-4; D is unclear. The V gene's germline CDR1 is GTSNPN and CDR2 SVGIG (reference sequence). This CDR3 contains 13 residues. The germline V and J ends were trimmed by 8 bases and 3 bases, with 13 bases remaining between them. This CDR3 is CALRARANEKLFF. In DNA form, the CDR3 reads TGTGCCCTGCGAGCGAGGGCTAATGAAAAACTGTTTTTT.

This clone was seen a single time. The chain couples TRBV13 to TRBJ1-2, with 8 bases identical to TRBD1. V lost 5 bases, J lost 2 bases, and 10 bases stayed unmatched. CDR3 length: 16 amino acids. Germline CDR1 PRHDT, CDR2 FYEKMQ (reference sequence). The CDR3 sequence: CASSTLTGAGNYGYTF. CDR3 coding DNA: TGTGCCAGCAGCACATTGACAGGGGCGGGGAACTATGGCTACACCTTC. Looking up the rest from reference TRBV13 and TRBJ1-2 gives the full variable domain: AAGVIQSPRHLIKEKRETATLKCYPIPRHDTVYWYQQGPGQDPQFLISFYEKMQSDKGSIPDRFSAQQFSDYHSELNMSSLELGDSALYFCASSTLTGAGNYGYTFGSGTRLTVV.

The chain carries TRBV7-2 and TRBJ2-2; 10 bases fit TRBD2. The CDR3 contains 17 residues. CDR1 and CDR2 (germline): SGHTA, FQGNSA. The V gene end was trimmed by 5 bases and the J gene end by 4 bases; junction bases not matched to a gene: 10. CDR3 nucleotides: TGTGCCAGCAGCCCAGTGGGGCTAGCGGGGGCCACCGGGGAGCTGTTTTTT. This encodes CASSPVGLAGATGELFF. The complete variable domain, with remaining parts taken from reference TRBV7-2 and TRBJ2-2, reads GAGVSQSPSNKVTEKGKDVELRCDPISGHTALYWYRQSLGQGLEFLIYFQGNSAPDKSGLPSDRFSAERTGGSVSTLTIQRTQQEDSAVYLCASSPVGLAGATGELFFGEGSRLTVL.

The chain has TRBV3-1 (or the pseudogene TRBV3-2) and TRBJ1-1, with D possibly being TRBD1 (6 bases). The germline gives CDR1 LGHDT, CDR2 YNNKEL (reference sequence). V lost 4 bases, J lost 2 bases, and 14 bases lay in between. The CDR3 runs to 15 residues. DNA for the CDR3: TGTGCCAGCAGCCTCCAGAGGACAGCAAACACTGAAGCTTTCTTT. Protein: CASSLQRTANTEAFF.